The 3 T cell receptor beta chains in this list originate from one sample, sequenced in a study of cytomegalovirus exposure and HLA in healthy donors. Vbeta (60) and Jbeta (13) primers were used in the PCR. The table came from immunoSEQ multiplex PCR; TCRdb's copy has only in-frame clones and leaves some out. The sample comprises approximately 260,000 clones, about nine tenths of which are singletons, and 1.7% rests with the top ten. The sequenced sample consisted of PBMCs. These TCRs come from a girl between 2 and 10 years old in good health and CMV-seronegative.

This chain joins TRBV15 and TRBJ1-3, with D perhaps matching TRBD1 (6 bases). Germline CDR1 and CDR2: LNHNV and YYDKDF (reference sequence). V lost 4 bases and J lost 0, with 10 bases in between. There are 15 residues in the CDR3. The CDR3 DNA follows: TGTGCCACCAGCACAAAACAGGGCTCTGGAAACACCATATATTTT. Translating it yields CATSTKQGSGNTIYF.

The chain is built from TRBV30 and TRBJ2-5; TRBD1 matches at 9 bases. This CDR3 region has 12 residues. V lost 7 bases, J lost 5 bases, and 5 bases stayed unmatched. Germline V gene lookup returns CDR1 GTSNPN and CDR2 SVGIG (reference sequence). CDR3 loop: CASDRGHETQYF. CDR3 DNA: TGTGCCTCGGACAGGGGACATGAGACCCAGTACTTC.

The chain couples TRBV2 to TRBJ1-2; unclear D gene. Germline V lookup: CDR1 SNHLY, CDR2 FYNNEI. CDR3 length: 13 residues. Trimming removed 2 bases from V and 2 bases from J, with 6 bases in between. This chain's CDR3 is CASSESKNYGYTF. The CDR3 DNA sequence: TGTGCCAGCAGTGAATCCAAAAACTATGGCTACACCTTC.